This T cell receptor (beta chain) comes out of a study of control samples from healthy donors and cancer patients. Clones were read by immunoSEQ multiplex PCR, and TCRdb kept only the in-frame ones, dropping some. The sample lists 75,000 to 95,000 clones, 90% seen once, with roughly 3.4% in the top ten. V was clipped by 5 bases and J by 10 bases, with 17 bases between them. The CDR3 is made up of 13 amino acids. Germline CDR1 MNHEY, CDR2 SMNVEV (reference sequence). The V call is TRBV27, the J call TRBJ1-1; D is ambiguous. The sequenced sample was blood. The TCR comes from a young woman in good health. This CDR3 reads CASSLGPSVGAFF. As DNA, the CDR3 is TGTGCCAGCAGTCTAGGCCCTTCGGTAGGAGCTTTCTTT.